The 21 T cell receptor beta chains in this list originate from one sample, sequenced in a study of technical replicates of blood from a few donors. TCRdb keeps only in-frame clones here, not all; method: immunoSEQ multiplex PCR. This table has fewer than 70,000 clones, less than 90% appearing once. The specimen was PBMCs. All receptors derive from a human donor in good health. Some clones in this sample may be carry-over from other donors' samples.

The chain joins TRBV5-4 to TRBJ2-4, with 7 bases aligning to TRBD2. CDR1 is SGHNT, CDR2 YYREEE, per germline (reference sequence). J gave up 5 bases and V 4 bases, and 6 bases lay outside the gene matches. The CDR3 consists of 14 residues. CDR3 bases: TGTGCCAGCAGCCTGGGAGGGTCCGAAAACATTCAGTACTTC. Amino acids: CASSLGGSENIQYF.

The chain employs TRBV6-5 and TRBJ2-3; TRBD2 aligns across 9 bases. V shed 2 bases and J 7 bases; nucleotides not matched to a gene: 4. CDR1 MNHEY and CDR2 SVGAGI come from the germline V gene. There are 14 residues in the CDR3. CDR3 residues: CASSYVRGGYTQYF. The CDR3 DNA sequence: TGTGCCAGCAGTTACGTGCGGGGGGGGTATACGCAGTATTTT.

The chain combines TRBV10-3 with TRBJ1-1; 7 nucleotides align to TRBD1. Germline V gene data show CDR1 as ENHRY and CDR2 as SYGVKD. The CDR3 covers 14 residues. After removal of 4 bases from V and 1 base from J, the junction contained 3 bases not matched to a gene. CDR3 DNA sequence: TGTGCCATCAGTGCCGGGACAGCGAACACTGAAGCTTTCTTT. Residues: CAISAGTANTEAFF.

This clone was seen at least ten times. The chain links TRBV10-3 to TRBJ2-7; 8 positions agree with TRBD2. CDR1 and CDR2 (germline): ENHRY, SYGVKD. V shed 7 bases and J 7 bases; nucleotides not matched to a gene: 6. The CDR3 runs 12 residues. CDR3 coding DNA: TGTGCCATCAACTCGGGACTAGGGGAGCAGTACTTC. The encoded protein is CAINSGLGEQYF.

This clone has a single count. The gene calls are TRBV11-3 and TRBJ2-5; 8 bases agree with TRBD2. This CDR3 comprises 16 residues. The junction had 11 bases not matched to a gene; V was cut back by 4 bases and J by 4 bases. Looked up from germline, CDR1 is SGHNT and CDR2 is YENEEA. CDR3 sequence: CASSYRSGSSRETQYF. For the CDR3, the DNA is TGTGCCAGCAGCTACCGAAGCGGGAGTAGTAGAGAGACCCAGTACTTC.

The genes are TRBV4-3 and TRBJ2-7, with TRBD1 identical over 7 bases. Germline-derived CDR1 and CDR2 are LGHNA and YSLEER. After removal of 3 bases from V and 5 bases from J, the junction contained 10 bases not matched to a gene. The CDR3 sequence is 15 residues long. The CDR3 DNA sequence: TGCGCCAGCAGCCACCTGGGACAGACTAAAGACGAGCAGTACTTC. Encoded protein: CASSHLGQTKDEQYF.

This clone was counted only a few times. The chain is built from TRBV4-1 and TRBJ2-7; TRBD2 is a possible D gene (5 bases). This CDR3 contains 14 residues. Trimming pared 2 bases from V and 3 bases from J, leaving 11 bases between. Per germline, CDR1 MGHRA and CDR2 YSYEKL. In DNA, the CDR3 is TGCGCCAGCAGCCAATACGGGAAAGACTACGAGCAGTACTTC. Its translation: CASSQYGKDYEQYF.

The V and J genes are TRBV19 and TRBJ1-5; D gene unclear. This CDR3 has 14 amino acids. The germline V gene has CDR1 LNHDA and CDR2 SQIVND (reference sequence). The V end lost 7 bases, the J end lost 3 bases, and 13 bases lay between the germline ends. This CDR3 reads CASMEGSYNQPQHF. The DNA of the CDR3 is TGTGCCAGTATGGAAGGGAGTTACAATCAGCCCCAGCATTTT.

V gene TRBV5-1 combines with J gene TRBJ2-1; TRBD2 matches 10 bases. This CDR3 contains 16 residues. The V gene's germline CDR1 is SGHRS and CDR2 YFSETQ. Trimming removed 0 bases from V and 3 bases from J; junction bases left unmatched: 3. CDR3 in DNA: TGCGCCAGCAGCTTGGTAGCGGGGGGACTCTACAATGAGCAGTTCTTC. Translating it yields CASSLVAGGLYNEQFF. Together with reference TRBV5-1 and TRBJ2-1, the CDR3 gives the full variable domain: KAGVTQTPRYLIKTRGQQVTLSCSPISGHRSVSWYQQTPGQGLQFLFEYFSETQRNKGNFPGRFSGRQFSNSRSEMNVSTLELGDSALYLCASSLVAGGLYNEQFFGPGTRLTVL.

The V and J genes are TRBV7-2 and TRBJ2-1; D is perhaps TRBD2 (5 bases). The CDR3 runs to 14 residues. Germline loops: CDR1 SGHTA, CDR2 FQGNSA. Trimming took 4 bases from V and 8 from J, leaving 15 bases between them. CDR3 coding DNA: TGTGCCAGCAGCTACTCCGGACTTTTTGATGAGCAGTTCTTC. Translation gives CASSYSGLFDEQFF.

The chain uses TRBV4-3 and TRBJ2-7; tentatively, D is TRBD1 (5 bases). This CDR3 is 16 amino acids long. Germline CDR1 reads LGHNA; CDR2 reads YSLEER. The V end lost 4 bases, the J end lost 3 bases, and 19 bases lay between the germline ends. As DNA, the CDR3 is TGCGCCAGCAGCCTGATTGACAGTAAGTCCCTCTACGAGCAGTACTTC. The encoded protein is CASSLIDSKSLYEQYF.

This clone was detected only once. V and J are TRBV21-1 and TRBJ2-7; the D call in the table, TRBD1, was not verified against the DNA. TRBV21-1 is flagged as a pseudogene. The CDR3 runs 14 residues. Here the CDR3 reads CASGTTVGSYEQYF. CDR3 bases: TGTGCCAGCGGAACGACAGTGGGTTCCTACGAGCAGTACTTC.

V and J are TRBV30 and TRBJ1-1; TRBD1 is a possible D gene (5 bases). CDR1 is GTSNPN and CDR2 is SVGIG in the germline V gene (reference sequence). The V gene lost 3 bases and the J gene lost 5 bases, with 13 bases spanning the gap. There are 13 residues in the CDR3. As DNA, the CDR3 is TGTGCCTGGAGGGCAGGGATTATTACTGAAGCTTTCTTT. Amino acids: CAWRAGIITEAFF. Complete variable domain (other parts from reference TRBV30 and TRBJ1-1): SQTIHQWPATLVQPVGSPLSLECTVEGTSNPNLYWYRQAAGRGLQLLFYSVGIGQISSEVPQNLSASRPQDRQFILSSKKLLLSDSGFYLCAWRAGIITEAFFGQGTRLTVV.

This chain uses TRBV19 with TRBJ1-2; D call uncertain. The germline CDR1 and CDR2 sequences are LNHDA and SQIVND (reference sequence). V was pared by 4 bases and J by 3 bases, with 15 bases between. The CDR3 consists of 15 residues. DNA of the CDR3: TGTGCCAGTAGTACGTACAGCGGCTTTGACTATGGCTACACCTTC. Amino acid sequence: CASSTYSGFDYGYTF.

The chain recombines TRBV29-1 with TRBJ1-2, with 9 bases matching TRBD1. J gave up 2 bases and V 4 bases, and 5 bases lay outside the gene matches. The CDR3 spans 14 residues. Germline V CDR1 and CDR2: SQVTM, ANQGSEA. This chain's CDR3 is CSVGRTGVNYGYTF. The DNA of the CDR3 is TGCAGCGTTGGGAGGACAGGGGTGAACTATGGCTACACCTTC.

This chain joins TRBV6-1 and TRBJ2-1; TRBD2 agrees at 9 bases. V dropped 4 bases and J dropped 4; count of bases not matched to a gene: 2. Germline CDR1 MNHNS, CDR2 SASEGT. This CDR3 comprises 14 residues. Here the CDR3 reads CASSGLAGYNEQFF. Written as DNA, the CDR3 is TGTGCCAGCAGTGGGCTAGCGGGATACAATGAGCAGTTCTTC.

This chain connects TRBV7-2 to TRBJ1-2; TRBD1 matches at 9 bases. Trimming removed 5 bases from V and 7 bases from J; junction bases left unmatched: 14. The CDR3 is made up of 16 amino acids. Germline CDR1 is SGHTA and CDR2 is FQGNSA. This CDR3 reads CASSPMPGTGIFGYTF. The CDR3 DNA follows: TGTGCCAGCAGCCCCATGCCCGGGACAGGGATATTTGGCTACACCTTC.

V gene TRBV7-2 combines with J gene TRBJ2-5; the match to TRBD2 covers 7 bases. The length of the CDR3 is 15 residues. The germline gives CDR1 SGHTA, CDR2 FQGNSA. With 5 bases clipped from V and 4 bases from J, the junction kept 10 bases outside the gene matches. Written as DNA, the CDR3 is TGTGCCAGCAGCCCGCGGGGGTCGGGGGGAGAGACCCAGTACTTC. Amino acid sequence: CASSPRGSGGETQYF.

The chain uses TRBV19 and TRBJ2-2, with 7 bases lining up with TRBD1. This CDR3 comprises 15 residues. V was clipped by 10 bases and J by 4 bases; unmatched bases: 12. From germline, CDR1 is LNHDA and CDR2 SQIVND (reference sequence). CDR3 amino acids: CAILDPGQSTGELFF. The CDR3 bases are TGTGCCATCCTCGACCCGGGACAGAGCACCGGGGAGCTGTTTTTT.

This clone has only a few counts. CDR3: CASSVWAGGVTGELFF. As DNA, the CDR3 is TGTGCCAGCAGCGTTTGGGCCGGAGGGGTGACCGGGGAGCTGTTTTTT. The chain is built from TRBV9 and TRBJ2-2, with D possibly TRBD2 on 6 matching bases. The CDR3 has 16 residues. V gave up 2 bases and J gave up 5 bases, with 16 bases separating them. Per the germline V gene, CDR1 is SGDLS and CDR2 is YYNGEE.

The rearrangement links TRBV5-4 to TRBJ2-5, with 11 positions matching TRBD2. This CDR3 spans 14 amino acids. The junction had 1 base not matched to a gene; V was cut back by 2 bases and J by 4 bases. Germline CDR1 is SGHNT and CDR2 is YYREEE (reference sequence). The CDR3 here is CASSLLAGVETQYF. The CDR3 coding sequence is TGTGCCAGCAGCTTACTAGCGGGGGTAGAGACCCAGTACTTC. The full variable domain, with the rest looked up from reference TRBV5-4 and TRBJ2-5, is ETGVTQSPTHLIKTRGQQVTLRCSSQSGHNTVSWYQQALGQGPQFIFQYYREEENGRGNFPPRFSGLQFPNYSSELNVNALELDDSALYLCASSLLAGVETQYFGPGTRLLVL.